The rows below give T cell receptor beta chains drawn from one sample of a study of cytomegalovirus exposure and HLA in healthy donors. The repertoire was sequenced with immunoSEQ multiplex PCR; TCRdb's copy has only in-frame clones and lacks some. The profile shows over 200,000 clones, roughly 82% of them singletons. The specimen was PBMCs. These receptors all stem from a woman aged 40 to 55 in good health and CMV-seropositive. Both conserved end residues are part of each CDR3. Only part of the rows carry a size: once, few, many, or a class if the clone is expanded.

>TRBJ2-1|once|TRBV7-9
CSSSLSGASYNEQFF
>TRBJ2-1|-|TRBV4-2
CASSQGVGLAGVNEQFF
>TRBJ2-7|-|TRBV18
CASSPPTVSYEQYF
>TRBJ1-2|-|TRBV5-8
CASSFSDRDGGYTF
>TRBJ2-3|-|TRBV4-2
CASSQASGRTDTQYF
>TRBJ1-1|-|TRBV7-8
CASSFQEGTEAFF
>TRBJ2-6|-|TRBV19
CASSPQFSGANVLTF
>TRBJ1-2|-|TRBV6-5
CASSRTGDHGYTF
>TRBJ1-4|-|TRBV29-1
CSVVEGGLTNEKLFF
>TRBJ2-2|-|TRBV9
CASSSGGEWDTGELFF
>TRBJ1-5|once|TRBV6-5
CASSYSRGSNQPQHF
>TRBJ1-3|-|TRBV6-5
CASSYSGTGNTIYF
>TRBJ2-7|-|TRBV7-6
CASSLPGLAGGISYEQYF
>TRBJ1-2|few|TRBV4-3
CASSQETQGYYGYTF